The 30 T cell receptor beta chains below all came from one sample that was sequenced in a study of cytomegalovirus exposure and HLA in healthy donors. PCR was performed using 60 Vbeta and 13 Jbeta primers. This table comes from immunoSEQ multiplex PCR, and its TCRdb copy is limited to in-frame clones, with some not included. The table shows 170,000 or so clones, with approximately 80% occurring only once. Sequences were obtained from PBMCs. The receptors originated from a man aged 18 to 29 in good health and CMV-seronegative.

This clone was detected only once. The rearrangement links TRBV28 to TRBJ2-3; 7 nucleotides line up with TRBD2. The CDR3 is 15 residues long. Looked up from germline, CDR1 is MDHEN and CDR2 is SYDVKM. The J segment lost 2 bases and the V segment lost 3 bases, leaving 5 bases of the junction unmatched. The CDR3 DNA reads TGTGCCAGCAGTTTTCCAGCGGGGTTCACAGATACGCAGTATTTT. Its protein product is CASSFPAGFTDTQYF.

The chain links TRBV2 to TRBJ2-5; 10 bases agree with TRBD2. The V gene's germline CDR1 is SNHLY and CDR2 FYNNEI. This CDR3 is 16 amino acids long. J was trimmed by 1 base and V by 6 bases; bases with no gene match: 8. CDR3 in DNA: TGTGCCAGCAGGGATACTAGCGGGACGCTCCAAGAGACCCAGTACTTC. Translating it yields CASRDTSGTLQETQYF.

V and J are TRBV29-1 and TRBJ1-2, with D perhaps TRBD1 (6 bases). CDR1 is SQVTM and CDR2 is ANQGSEA in the germline V gene. CDR3 length: 13 residues. Trimming left V 4 bases short and J 3 bases short, with 12 bases between. CDR3 region: CSVVAGADYGYTF. CDR3 coding DNA: TGCAGCGTTGTGGCGGGGGCGGACTATGGCTACACCTTC.

V and J are TRBV7-9 and TRBJ2-3, with a possible D match to TRBD1 (5 bases). CDR1 SEHNR and CDR2 FQNEAQ come from the germline V gene (reference sequence). The CDR3 totals 15 residues. V was cut by 6 bases and J by 0 bases, with 13 bases left in between. As DNA, the CDR3 is TGTGCCAGCAGTACCTTGGCAGGGAGCACAGATACGCAGTATTTT. Translating it yields CASSTLAGSTDTQYF.

The chain carries TRBV7-9 and TRBJ2-5; D unclear. CDR1 and CDR2 from the germline V gene are SEHNR and FQNEAQ (reference sequence). Trimming removed 7 bases at V and 4 bases at J, with 13 bases between. The CDR3 has 13 residues. The CDR3 reads CASTSPSGETQYF. The DNA of the CDR3 is TGTGCCAGCACTAGTCCGTCTGGAGAGACCCAGTACTTC.

The chain is built from TRBV19 and TRBJ2-2, with TRBD1 as a possible D gene (5 bases). Germline V gives CDR1 LNHDA, CDR2 SQIVND (reference sequence). CDR3 size: 14 residues. Between the trimmed V and J ends, which lost 7 bases and 4 bases, there was a span of 13 bases. CDR3 bases: TGTGCCAGTACGGGCAGGGTTCGCACCGGGGAGCTGTTTTTT. Translation: CASTGRVRTGELFF.

The genes are TRBV11-2 and TRBJ1-6, with 9 bases identical to TRBD1. The germline V gene encodes CDR1 SGHAT and CDR2 FQNNGV. The CDR3 totals 14 residues. V dropped 5 bases and J dropped 8; count of bases not matched to a gene: 4. The DNA of the CDR3 is TGTGCCAGCAGCCCTACAGGGGGCTATTCACCCCTCCACTTT. It encodes CASSPTGGYSPLHF. Filled out from reference TRBV11-2 and TRBJ1-6, the complete variable domain reads EAGVAQSPRYKIIEKRQSVAFWCNPISGHATLYWYQQILGQGPKLLIQFQNNGVVDDSQLPKDRFSAERLKGVDSTLKIQPAKLEDSAVYLCASSPTGGYSPLHFGNGTRLTVT.

The genes are TRBV7-9 and TRBJ1-4; 11 bases agree with TRBD1. Germline V gene data show CDR1 as SEHNR and CDR2 as FQNEAQ (reference sequence). V gave up 5 bases and J gave up 9 bases; unmatched junction bases: 8. The CDR3 length is 15 residues. The CDR3 nucleotides are TGTGCCAGCAGCCGGACGGGGACAGGGGGGCAAAAACTGTTTTTT. Protein product: CASSRTGTGGQKLFF.

The rearrangement joins TRBV18 to TRBJ1-1, with TRBD1 matching 7 bases. V lost 2 bases, J lost 1 base, and 7 bases stayed unmatched. The CDR3 runs 16 residues. From germline, CDR1 is KGHSH and CDR2 LQKENI. For the CDR3, the DNA is TGTGCCAGCTCACCAACGCAGGGGGGAACGAACACTGAAGCTTTCTTT. It codes for CASSPTQGGTNTEAFF.

This chain connects TRBV18 to TRBJ1-1; weak D call: TRBD1 (6 bases). Germline V gene lookup returns CDR1 KGHSH and CDR2 LQKENI. The CDR3 length is 16 residues. Deletions cut 3 bases from V and 4 bases from J, with 18 bases between. The DNA for the CDR3 is TGTGCCAGCTCACCCTCGGGTGGGGGCGGGGGCACTGAAGCTTTCTTT. Its protein is CASSPSGGGGGTEAFF.

The CDR3 DNA reads as TGTGCCAGCAGCTTAGTAGGGCGGGGTTCACCCCTCCACTTT. Protein: CASSLVGRGSPLHF. This rearrangement joins TRBV7-9 to TRBJ1-6; unclear D gene. V shed 1 base and J shed 9 bases, with 10 bases lying between them. The length of the CDR3 is 14 residues. Germline loops: CDR1 SEHNR, CDR2 FQNEAQ (reference sequence).

The chain recombines TRBV6-1 with TRBJ2-2; possibly TRBD1 for D (6 bases). The length of the CDR3 is 13 residues. Germline loops: CDR1 MNHNS, CDR2 SASEGT. CDR3 bases: TGTGGAGTACAGGGCACGGGAACCGGGGAGCTGTTTTTT. Translated, it gives CGVQGTGTGELFF.

This clone was counted a single time. The chain recombines TRBV6-5 with TRBJ2-1; TRBD1 is a possible D gene (6 bases). Per germline, CDR1 MNHEY and CDR2 SVGAGI. The CDR3 extends over 11 amino acids. The V gene lost 6 bases and the J gene lost 11 bases, with 11 bases spanning the gap. The CDR3 loop is CASSRGTKQFF. As DNA, the CDR3 is TGTGCCAGCAGCCGAGGGACAAAGCAGTTCTTC.

V gene TRBV6-5 combines with J gene TRBJ2-1; tentative D call: TRBD2 (5 bases). CDR3 length: 13 residues. Germline V CDR1 and CDR2: MNHEY, SVGAGI. Trimming shortened V by 5 bases and J by 2 bases, and 7 bases separated the two germline ends. CDR3 residues: CASSHGTYNEQFF. The CDR3 DNA is TGTGCCAGCAGTCACGGGACCTACAATGAGCAGTTCTTC.

The chain joins TRBV5-1 to TRBJ2-5; 7 nucleotides agree with TRBD1. V shed 0 bases, J shed 5 bases, and the junction held 4 bases outside the gene matches. From germline, CDR1 is SGHRS and CDR2 YFSETQ. This CDR3 comprises 14 residues. The CDR3 DNA sequence: TGCGCCAGCAGCTTGGCCGCACAGGGGGAGACCCAGTACTTC. Protein: CASSLAAQGETQYF. The full variable domain, in which reference TRBV5-1 and TRBJ2-5 provide the parts outside the CDR3, is KAGVTQTPRYLIKTRGQQVTLSCSPISGHRSVSWYQQTPGQGLQFLFEYFSETQRNKGNFPGRFSGRQFSNSRSEMNVSTLELGDSALYLCASSLAAQGETQYFGPGTRLLVL.

For the CDR3, the DNA is TGCAGCGTCGCGAACTCGGGGGGGACTGAAGCTTTCTTT. It yields the protein CSVANSGGTEAFF. The chain is built from TRBV29-1 and TRBJ1-1, with D perhaps TRBD1 (5 bases). Germline CDR1 reads SQVTM; CDR2 reads ANQGSEA. The CDR3 length is 13 residues. V was cut by 6 bases and J by 5 bases, with 16 bases left in between.

The chain uses TRBV5-6 and TRBJ2-5; 9 bases are shared with TRBD1. This CDR3 is built from 14 residues. V lost 4 bases to trimming and J lost 2 bases; unmatched junction nucleotides: 3. Germline V lookup: CDR1 SGHDT, CDR2 YYEEEE. The CDR3 region has the DNA TGTGCCAGCAGCAACAGGGGGCTACAAGAGACCCAGTACTTC. Translated, it gives CASSNRGLQETQYF.

The chain links TRBV9 to TRBJ2-3; 9 nucleotides agree with TRBD1. This CDR3 has 15 residues. The germline V gene has CDR1 SGDLS and CDR2 YYNGEE. The junction had 7 bases not matched to a gene; V was cut back by 4 bases and J by 4 bases. CDR3 sequence reads: CASSFRDRAPDTQYF. The CDR3 DNA follows: TGTGCCAGCAGCTTCCGGGACAGGGCCCCAGATACGCAGTATTTT.

This chain links TRBV7-9 with TRBJ1-5; 9 nucleotides match TRBD1. Per the germline V gene, CDR1 is SEHNR and CDR2 is FQNEAQ (reference sequence). Unmatched junction bases numbered 6, after V lost 5 bases and J lost 7 bases. The CDR3 runs 14 residues. CDR3 region: CASSAQGAGQPQHF. Here the CDR3 DNA reads TGTGCCAGCAGCGCACAGGGGGCAGGACAGCCCCAGCATTTT.

This clone was counted a few times. This chain joins TRBV9 and TRBJ1-1; TRBD1 is a possible D gene (5 bases). Germline V CDR1 and CDR2: SGDLS, YYNGEE. The CDR3 runs 14 residues. V gave up 0 bases and J gave up 4 bases, with 10 bases separating them. The DNA for the CDR3 is TGTGCCAGCAGCGTAGGGGGGGGAGTCACTGAAGCTTTCTTT. Protein: CASSVGGGVTEAFF.

The rearrangement links TRBV4-1 to TRBJ2-5, with 7 nucleotides matching TRBD2. This CDR3 has 14 amino acids. Germline trimming cut 4 bases from V and 2 bases from J; bases unmatched to any gene: 4. Germline CDR1 reads MGHRA; CDR2 reads YSYEKL. CDR3 in amino acids: CASSPPGRQETQYF. The CDR3 DNA sequence: TGCGCCAGCAGCCCTCCCGGGAGGCAAGAGACCCAGTACTTC.

The DNA for the CDR3 is TGTGCCAGCAGCCAGGAGGGAGGGACTAACTATGGCTACACCTTC. It encodes CASSQEGGTNYGYTF. The rearrangement links TRBV4-2 to TRBJ1-2, with D uncertain. The CDR3 sequence is 15 residues long. CDR1 is LGHNA and CDR2 is YNFKEQ in the germline V gene. Trimming stripped 3 bases from V and 0 bases from J, with 11 bases between.

The rearrangement uses TRBV25-1 and TRBJ1-2; TRBD1 is a possible D gene (5 bases). Germline loops: CDR1 MGHDK, CDR2 SYGVNS. This CDR3 comprises 14 residues. Between the trimmed V and J ends, which lost 3 bases and 3 bases, there was a span of 11 bases. Here the CDR3 reads CASSESGGDYGYTF. In nucleotides, the CDR3 is TGTGCCAGCAGTGAGTCGGGGGGTGACTATGGCTACACCTTC.

The chain couples TRBV10-3 to TRBJ1-6, with D tentatively TRBD1 (5 bases). The CDR3 covers 15 residues. The germline V gene has CDR1 ENHRY and CDR2 SYGVKD. V shed 3 bases and J shed 7 bases, with 13 bases lying between them. CDR3 sequence reads: CAISDPTQGNSPLHF. The CDR3 DNA reads TGTGCCATCAGTGACCCAACCCAGGGAAATTCACCCCTCCACTTT.

This clone appeared a few times. CDR3 DNA: TGTGCCAGCAGCCGACAGGCCATTAACACTGAAGCTTTCTTT. Translating gives CASSRQAINTEAFF. The chain joins TRBV7-6 to TRBJ1-1; weak D call: TRBD1 (6 bases). The V end lost 5 bases, the J end lost 2 bases, and 12 bases lay between the germline ends. Germline assignment: CDR1 SGHVS and CDR2 FNYEAQ. The CDR3 contains 14 residues.

The rearrangement uses TRBV7-9 and TRBJ1-1; no reliable D call. CDR1 is SEHNR, CDR2 FQNEAQ, per germline (reference sequence). This CDR3 spans 13 amino acids. Between the trimmed V and J ends, which lost 5 bases and 3 bases, there was a span of 10 bases. The CDR3, as DNA: TGTGCCAGCAGCCCCACGGGGTACACTGAAGCTTTCTTT. This encodes CASSPTGYTEAFF.

The gene calls are TRBV25-1 and TRBJ1-2, with D perhaps matching TRBD1 (5 bases). Trimming left V 3 bases short and J 0 bases short, with 8 bases between. The CDR3 length is 14 residues. Germline lookup yields CDR1 MGHDK and CDR2 SYGVNS. CDR3 bases: TGTGCCAGCAGTGAGTCAGGGACTAACTATGGCTACACCTTC. It specifies CASSESGTNYGYTF.

This clone was found once. This chain joins TRBV7-3 and TRBJ2-7, with D unresolved. The germline V and J ends were trimmed by 6 bases and 0 bases, with 12 bases remaining between them. This CDR3 spans 14 amino acids. CDR1 SGHTA and CDR2 FQGTGA come from the germline V gene. CDR3: CASSLQSNSYEQYF. The CDR3 DNA is TGTGCCAGCAGTCTACAGAGCAACTCCTACGAGCAGTACTTC.

The chain employs TRBV21-1 and TRBJ1-3. TRBV21-1 constitutes a pseudogene. This CDR3 is built from 15 residues. CDR3 nucleotides: TGTGCCAGCAGCCCTGGGGGGGTCTCTGGAAACACCATATATTTT. Translating it yields CASSPGGVSGNTIYF.

The DNA of the CDR3 is TGTGCCTGGACTAAAGGACTAGCGGGATCCACAGATACGCAGTATTTT. Translation: CAWTKGLAGSTDTQYF. The chain links TRBV30 to TRBJ2-3; 12 bases line up with TRBD2. Trimming took 4 bases from V and 2 from J; bases not matched to a gene: 7. The length of the CDR3 is 16 residues. Looked up from germline, CDR1 is GTSNPN and CDR2 is SVGIG (reference sequence).